This T cell receptor (beta chain) was found in a study of beta chain features in type 1 diabetes. Study observations and caveats: PCR might show a preference for shorter templates, equally across patients and controls.

The CDR3 has 14 residues. J lost 1 base, V lost 7 bases, and 6 bases had no gene match. From germline, CDR1 is SEHNR and CDR2 FQNEAQ (reference sequence). This clone appeared a few times. Its target is not known. Every donor had blood drawn once into heparin, around 0.12 L on average. Expressed TCRB transcripts were sequenced, since all the RNA that had been isolated was reverse transcribed. Measured with immunoSEQ multiplex PCR; TCRdb has only the in-frame clones, and not every one. The sample contains 450,000 to 600,000 clones, about 29% of which appear only once. This chain links TRBV7-9 with TRBJ1-1; 7 bases match TRBD1. The source material was naive CD4+ T cells from blood. This TCR was sampled from a man between 18 and 29 years old in good health. CDR3 amino acids: CASIRGQSNTEAFF. The CDR3 coding sequence is TGTGCCAGCATTCGGGGACAGTCGAACACTGAAGCTTTCTTT.